Listed below are T cell receptor beta chains from one sample, sequenced in a study of memory CD4+ T cells and cytomegalovirus serostatus. TCRdb's table, derived via immunoSEQ multiplex PCR, lists solely in-frame clones and lacks some. Among just under 65,000 clones, roughly 80% were seen once, and the ten largest hold 0.88%. The sequenced sample consisted of memory CD4+ T cells from blood. The source is an adult in good health and CMV-seronegative. CDR3s include the opening cysteine and the closing phenylalanine or tryptophan. A D gene is named only where the DNA matches it firmly. Clone size is stated in some rows and not others, as once, few, many or a class when expanded.

>-|TRBJ2-5|TRBV28|-
TGTGCCAGCAGTTTCTCTTGGGAGACCCAGTACTTC
CASSFSWETQYF
>-|TRBJ1-5|TRBV19|-
TGTGCCAGTAGTAAGGGGGGGGTTAGGGATCAGCCCCAGCATTTT
CASSKGGVRDQPQHF
>once|TRBJ1-4|TRBV27|TRBD1
TGTGCCAGCAGAACCGGGACAGGCGTTGAAAAACTGTTTTTT
CASRTGTGVEKLFF
>-|TRBJ1-2|TRBV5-1|TRBD1
TGCGCCAGCAGCAGGGGGACAGCCTATGGCTACACCTTC
CASSRGTAYGYTF
>once|TRBJ1-1|TRBV6-1|-
TGTGCCAGCCTCCCCTCAGGGCGATTACCTGAAGCTTTCTTT
CASLPSGRLPEAFF
>-|TRBJ2-2|TRBV7-2|TRBD2
TGTGCCAGCAAGGGACTAGCGGGAGAAACCGGGGAGCTGTTTTTT
CASKGLAGETGELFF
>-|TRBJ1-4|TRBV5-4|TRBD1
TGTGCCAGCAGCTTGCAGGGGGCAGGAACTAATGAAAAACTGTTTTTT
CASSLQGAGTNEKLFF
>-|TRBJ2-3|TRBV7-7|TRBD2
TGTGCTAGCAGCTTAGGGGAGGGAGATACGCAGTATTTT
CASSLGEGDTQYF
>few|TRBJ2-5|TRBV5-1|-
TGCGCCAGCAGAGTAACAGGGAGTTACCAAGAGACCCAGTACTTC
CASRVTGSYQETQYF
>-|TRBJ2-5|TRBV5-1|-
TGCGCCAGCAGCGACGTTGCGGAGACCCAGTACTTC
CASSDVAETQYF
>-|TRBJ2-3|TRBV11-3|-
TGTGCCAGCAGCTTAGATCGAGTAGATACGCAGTATTTT
CASSLDRVDTQYF
>-|TRBJ2-7|TRBV10-3|TRBD1
TGTGCCACCTTCTCGGGACAGACCTACGAGCAGTACTTC
CATFSGQTYEQYF
>-|TRBJ1-1|TRBV21-1|-
TGTGCCAGCAGCAAAGGTCGGGGAGGGAACACTGAAGCTTTCTTT
CASSKGRGGNTEAFF
>-|TRBJ1-2|TRBV30|-
TGTGCCTGGAGTAACAGATATGGCTACACCTTC
CAWSNRYGYTF
>-|TRBJ2-7|TRBV28|-
TGTGCCAGCAGTTGGCAAAGGGCGCCAGCAGGGAGCGGTTACGAGCAGTACTTC
CASSWQRAPAGSGYEQYF
>-|TRBJ2-1|TRBV7-9|-
TGTGCCAGCAGCCTAAGCGAGAGCTCCTACAATGAGCAGTTCTTC
CASSLSESSYNEQFF
>-|TRBJ1-2|TRBV28|-
TGTGCCAGCATCGGAGGATGGGGCTATGGCTACACCTTC
CASIGGWGYGYTF
>-|TRBJ2-2|TRBV5-1|-
TGCGCCAGCAGCCCGGGGTCTTCCACCGGGGAGCTGTTTTTT
CASSPGSSTGELFF
>-|TRBJ1-1|TRBV7-2|-
TGTGCCAGCAGCTTAGCGTTCGGGGTAGGGTCTAAAGCTTTCTTT
CASSLAFGVGSKAFF
>few|TRBJ2-7|TRBV28|-
TGTGCCAGCAGTCTCTATTACGAGCAGTACTTC
CASSLYYEQYF
>-|TRBJ2-5|TRBV20-1|TRBD2
TGCAGCGGGGGGACCGAGACCCAGTACTTC
CSGGTETQYF
>few|TRBJ1-5|TRBV7-8|TRBD1
TGTGCCAGCAGCCCGGGACAGGGGAATCAGCCCCAGCATTTT
CASSPGQGNQPQHF
>-|TRBJ1-1|TRBV25-1|-
TGTGCCAGCAGCATGAGTGGGGGTACCGCTGAAGCTTTCTTT
CASSMSGGTAEAFF
>-|TRBJ1-5|TRBV6-4|-
TGTGCCAGCAGTGACGACACCAATAGCAATCAGCCCCAGCATTTT
CASSDDTNSNQPQHF
>-|TRBJ1-2|TRBV28|TRBD1
TGTGCCAGCAGGGCAGAGGACAGGGGGAATGGCTACACCTTC
CASRAEDRGNGYTF
>-|TRBJ1-5|TRBV2|TRBD1
TGTGCCAGCAGCCCGACAGGGGAGCGTCAGCCCCAGCATTTT
CASSPTGERQPQHF
>-|TRBJ1-1|TRBV7-2|-
TGTGCCAGCAGCCAATCCCAGGTAGCGGTTGAAGCTTTCTTT
CASSQSQVAVEAFF
>few|TRBJ1-2|TRBV28|-
TGTGCCAGCAGTTTATCCGAGGGGTTTAACTATGGCTACACCTTC
CASSLSEGFNYGYTF
>-|TRBJ1-1|TRBV30|-
TGTGCCTGGAGTAGGGGGATGAACACTGAAGCTTTCTTT
CAWSRGMNTEAFF
>-|TRBJ1-1|TRBV9|TRBD1
TGTGCCAGCAGCGAACTATCCGGGACAGGGAACACTGAAGCTTTCTTT
CASSELSGTGNTEAFF
>-|TRBJ1-5|TRBV7-6|TRBD1
TGTGCCAGCAGTTTACGGACAGGGGGCAATCAGCCCCAGCATTTT
CASSLRTGGNQPQHF
>-|TRBJ1-2|TRBV14|-
TGTGCCAGCAGCCACGCCAGAACTGGCTACACCTTC
CASSHARTGYTF
>-|TRBJ2-7|TRBV4-2|TRBD1
TGTGCCAGCAGCCAAGATAACCGGGACAGGGAGTACGAGCAGTACTTC
CASSQDNRDREYEQYF
>-|TRBJ1-1|TRBV5-4|-
TGTGCCAGCAGCTATCAGTTGAACACTGAAGCTTTCTTT
CASSYQLNTEAFF
>once|TRBJ2-1|TRBV10-1|-
TGCGCCAGCAGTGAGTCGGTGGGAAATGAGCAGTTCTTC
CASSESVGNEQFF
>few|TRBJ1-1|TRBV7-2|-
TGTGCCAGCAGCTTAGGGGGGCAGGGGCAAGCTTTCTTT
CASSLGGQGQAFF
>-|TRBJ1-5|TRBV10-2|-
TGCGCCAGCAAAATTACCGCAAATAGCAATCAGCCCCAGCATTTT
CASKITANSNQPQHF
>few|TRBJ1-5|TRBV5-8|-
TGTGCCAGCAGCCGGGACGCTAGGCTAATATTGTCCCAGCATTTT
CASSRDARLILSQHF
>-|TRBJ1-1|TRBV10-2|TRBD1
TGCGCCAGCAGTGATAGAGGGGGCTACACTGAAGCTTTCTTT
CASSDRGGYTEAFF
>-|TRBJ1-4|TRBV4-3|TRBD1
TGCGCCAGCAGCCAACAGTCCCGGGACAGGGCACCTAATGAAAAACTGTTTTTT
CASSQQSRDRAPNEKLFF
>-|TRBJ1-2|TRBV19|TRBD1
TGTGCCAGTAGGAGCGGACAGGGATCCTCTTCTAACTATGGCTACACCTTC
CASRSGQGSSSNYGYTF
>-|TRBJ1-1|TRBV30|-
TGTGCCTGGAGGAACTCCGGGGGAGCGGTCGAAGCTTTCTTT
CAWRNSGGAVEAFF
>-|TRBJ1-2|TRBV7-9|-
TGTGCCAGCAGCTTAGAGGGTGGATCCTATGGCTACACCTTC
CASSLEGGSYGYTF
>once|TRBJ1-2|TRBV14|-
TGTGCCAGCAGCCAATTTCGGGGACAAACTAACTATGGCTACACCTTC
CASSQFRGQTNYGYTF
>-|TRBJ2-7|TRBV27|-
TGTGCCAGCAGTCACCCGGCGGCTCCCGGGCAGTACTTC
CASSHPAAPGQYF
>-|TRBJ1-1|TRBV28|-
TGTGCCAGCAGTCCCTTTAGTGCCGAAGCTTTCTTT
CASSPFSAEAFF
>-|TRBJ1-5|TRBV7-9|-
TGTGCCAGCAGCTTAGGGGCCTTTGATCAGCCCCAGCATTTT
CASSLGAFDQPQHF
>once|TRBJ2-3|TRBV30|-
TGTGCCTGGAGTGTAGATTCGACGGCGGATACGCAGTATTTT
CAWSVDSTADTQYF
>-|TRBJ2-7|TRBV7-2|TRBD1
TGTGCCAGCAGCTCCCGGGACAGGAGCCACGAGCAGTACTTC
CASSSRDRSHEQYF